A selection of T cell receptor beta chains follows, all from one sample in a study of cytomegalovirus exposure and HLA in healthy donors. Data came from immunoSEQ multiplex PCR; TCRdb stores just in-frame clones and leaves some out. This sample yields around 130,000 clones, of which 80% are seen a single time; 1% belongs to the top ten. The sequenced sample was PBMCs. These receptors were taken from a man aged 35-49 years in good health and CMV-seronegative. Both conserved end residues are part of each CDR3. A D gene is named only where the DNA matches it firmly. Some rows have no size entry. The others give once, few or many, or a class for an expanded clone.

abundance: -
d_gene: TRBD2
j_gene: TRBJ2-7
v_gene: TRBV28
CDR3nt: TGTGCCAGCAGGGCAGCGGGGGAGTCGTGGGAGCAGTACTTC
CDR3aa: CASRAAGESWEQYF

abundance: -
d_gene: TRBD2
j_gene: TRBJ2-5
v_gene: TRBV13
CDR3nt: TGTGCCAGCAGCTTTGGGACTAGCTTCGAGACCCAGTACTTC
CDR3aa: CASSFGTSFETQYF

abundance: -
d_gene: -
j_gene: TRBJ2-1
v_gene: TRBV6-1
CDR3nt: TGTGCCAGCAGTGACCAGGGAAGTTACAATGAGCAGTTCTTC
CDR3aa: CASSDQGSYNEQFF

abundance: -
d_gene: TRBD1
j_gene: TRBJ2-1
v_gene: TRBV5-4
CDR3nt: TGTGCCAGCAGCTTGTGGACAGGGCGTGAGCAGTTCTTC
CDR3aa: CASSLWTGREQFF

abundance: -
d_gene: -
j_gene: TRBJ2-3
v_gene: TRBV28
CDR3nt: TGTGCCAGCAGTTTGCAGGCAGCAGATACGCAGTATTTT
CDR3aa: CASSLQAADTQYF

abundance: -
d_gene: -
j_gene: TRBJ2-1
v_gene: TRBV18
CDR3nt: TGTGCCAGCTCACCCGAGGCAGGGCACAATGAGCAGTTCTTC
CDR3aa: CASSPEAGHNEQFF

abundance: -
d_gene: -
j_gene: TRBJ1-5
v_gene: TRBV7-2
CDR3nt: TGTGCCAGCAGCTTAAGGATGGGGGGAGGACAGCCCCAGCATTTT
CDR3aa: CASSLRMGGGQPQHF

abundance: -
d_gene: TRBD1
j_gene: TRBJ1-1
v_gene: TRBV7-9
CDR3nt: TGTGCCAGCAGCCCCATGTCCGGGACAGGGATGCTTGAAGCTTTCTTT
CDR3aa: CASSPMSGTGMLEAFF

abundance: -
d_gene: TRBD2
j_gene: TRBJ2-2
v_gene: TRBV4-1
CDR3nt: TGCGCCAGCAGCCAAGTCGCGGGGGGAGGTAGCACCGGGGAGCTGTTTTTT
CDR3aa: CASSQVAGGGSTGELFF

abundance: few
d_gene: TRBD2
j_gene: TRBJ2-1
v_gene: TRBV27
CDR3nt: TGTGCCAGCAGTTTTGGGATAGCGGGCCCCAATGAGCAGTTCTTC
CDR3aa: CASSFGIAGPNEQFF

abundance: -
d_gene: TRBD1
j_gene: TRBJ1-1
v_gene: TRBV2
CDR3nt: TGTGCCAGCAGTGATTTGAGGGGGCCTGAAGCTTTCTTT
CDR3aa: CASSDLRGPEAFF

abundance: -
d_gene: -
j_gene: TRBJ1-2
v_gene: TRBV7-2
CDR3nt: TGTGCCAGCAGCTTAGTTTTACAGCCCTATGGCTACACCTTC
CDR3aa: CASSLVLQPYGYTF

abundance: -
d_gene: TRBD2
j_gene: TRBJ2-3
v_gene: TRBV7-2
CDR3nt: TGTGCCAGCAGCTTAGCCGGGCTAGCGGGAGCAGATACGCAGTATTTT
CDR3aa: CASSLAGLAGADTQYF

abundance: -
d_gene: -
j_gene: TRBJ2-7
v_gene: TRBV5-5
CDR3nt: TGTGCCAGCAGCTTACAGGTCCTCAGCTCCTACGAGCAGTACTTC
CDR3aa: CASSLQVLSSYEQYF